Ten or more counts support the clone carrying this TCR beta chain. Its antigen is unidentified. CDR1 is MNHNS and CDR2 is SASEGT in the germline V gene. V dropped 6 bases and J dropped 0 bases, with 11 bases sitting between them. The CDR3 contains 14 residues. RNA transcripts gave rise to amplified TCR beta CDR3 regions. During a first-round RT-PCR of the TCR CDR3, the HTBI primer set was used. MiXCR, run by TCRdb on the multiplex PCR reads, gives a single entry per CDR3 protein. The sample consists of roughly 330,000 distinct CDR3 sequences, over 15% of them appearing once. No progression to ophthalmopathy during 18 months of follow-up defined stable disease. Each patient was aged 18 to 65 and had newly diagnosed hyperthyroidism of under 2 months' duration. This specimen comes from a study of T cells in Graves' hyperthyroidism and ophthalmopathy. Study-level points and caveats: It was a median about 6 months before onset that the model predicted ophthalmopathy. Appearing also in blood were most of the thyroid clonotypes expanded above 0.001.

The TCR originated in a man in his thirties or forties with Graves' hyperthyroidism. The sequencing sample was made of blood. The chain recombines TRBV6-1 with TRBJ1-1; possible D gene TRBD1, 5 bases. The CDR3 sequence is CASRAGRLNTEAFF. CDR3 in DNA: TGTGCCAGCAGGGCGGGACGGTTGAACACTGAAGCTTTCTTT.